What follows are 22 T cell receptor beta chains derived from one specimen sequenced in a study of CD8+CD57+ T cells in acquired aplastic anemia (dated by TCRdb to the late 2010s). Sequencing took place on an Illumina HiSeq 2000. Profiling of TCR beta VDJ combinations and CDR3 sequences used genomic DNA as the template. TCRdb cleaned the public reads at Q25 with fastp, built clones with MiXCR and kept in-frame beta chains. Every entry covers one CDR3 protein and lists the most common genes and DNA from its rows. Counted in this sample were about 270,000 distinct CDR3 sequences; around 60% of them appeared once. In total, the top ten clones hold approximately 8.2% of the sample. Material: sorted CD4+, CD8+, or CD8+CD57+ T cells (not recorded which) from PBMCs. These receptors came from a human donor with severe aplastic anemia or a healthy control (not recorded which).

This chain links TRBV12-3 or TRBV12-4 with TRBJ2-1; TRBD1 aligns across 7 bases. The CDR3 sequence is 13 residues long. With V trimmed by 0 bases and J by 9 bases, 2 bases remained unmatched. CDR3 residues: CASSLAGGSEQFF. The CDR3 nucleotides are TGTGCCAGCAGTTTAGCAGGGGGCAGTGAGCAGTTCTTC.

The genes are TRBV24-1 and TRBJ2-7; 10 positions match TRBD1. The CDR3 consists of 18 residues. Looked up from germline, CDR1 is KGHDR and CDR2 is SFDVKD. J lost 5 bases, V lost 2 bases, and 14 bases had no gene match. Here the CDR3 reads CATSDSQRTGGFRNEQYF. The CDR3 DNA is TGTGCCACCAGTGATTCCCAACGGACAGGGGGTTTTCGAAACGAGCAGTACTTC.

This clonotype was observed at least ten times. The chain couples TRBV15 to TRBJ2-5, with 8 bases fitting TRBD1. Germline trimming cut 5 bases from V and 4 bases from J; bases unmatched to any gene: 9. Germline V gene data show CDR1 as LNHNV and CDR2 as YYDKDF (reference sequence). CDR3 length: 15 amino acids. CDR3 sequence: CATSPSGGKVETQYF. As DNA, the CDR3 is TGTGCCACCAGCCCTTCAGGGGGCAAAGTAGAGACCCAGTACTTC.

This clonotype appeared many times. V and J are TRBV2 and TRBJ2-7; either TRBD1 or TRBD2 may fit D (5 bases each). The CDR3 runs 13 residues. Germline values: CDR1 SNHLY, CDR2 FYNNEI. V was shortened by 10 bases and J by 2 bases, with 15 bases between the two germline ends. CDR3 bases: TGTGCCACCAATCCGGGGCCTACCTACGAGCAGTACTTC. Its protein is CATNPGPTYEQYF.

On this clonotype itself: No conserved phenylalanine or tryptophan ends this CDR3, so it is likely a read error. V gene TRBV24-1 combines with J gene TRBJ2-1; D might be TRBD1 (5 bases). The CDR3 runs to 14 residues. Looked up from germline, CDR1 is KGHDR and CDR2 is SFDVKD. CDR3 nucleotide sequence: TGTGCCACCAGTGAGCCAAGACAGTACAACGAGCAGTTCCTC. It encodes CATSEPRQYNEQFL.

V usage is TRBV5-1 and J usage is TRBJ2-7, with 10 bases aligning to TRBD1. There are 15 residues in the CDR3. The V and J ends lost 4 bases and 5 bases, in that order; junction bases with no gene match: 9. Germline V CDR1 and CDR2: SGHRS, YFSETQ. CDR3 nucleotides: TGCGCCAGCAGCGAACCGGGACAGGGGTTCAACGAGCAGTACTTC. Its translation is CASSEPGQGFNEQYF.

In this sample, this clonotype turned up many times. V usage is TRBV20-1 and J usage is TRBJ2-7; D may correspond to TRBD1 or TRBD2 (5 bases each). The CDR3 runs 14 residues. Germline CDR1 and CDR2: DFQATT and SNEGSKA (reference sequence). V was trimmed by 6 bases and J by 3 bases, leaving 18 bases between them. CDR3 sequence (DNA): TGCAGTGCCAGCCGGGACGGTGTCTTCTACGAGCAGTACTTC. It translates to CSASRDGVFYEQYF.

The sample holds a few counts of this clonotype. The rearrangement joins TRBV20-1 to TRBJ2-1; D uncertain. Germline V gives CDR1 DFQATT, CDR2 SNEGSKA (reference sequence). Trimming left V 0 bases short and J 1 base short, with 7 bases between. This CDR3 is 14 amino acids long. Here the CDR3 reads CSARDQISYNEQFF. For the CDR3, the DNA is TGCAGTGCTAGAGATCAGATTTCCTACAATGAGCAGTTCTTC.

This clonotype was seen ten or more times. The V call is TRBV11-2, the J call TRBJ2-2, with 15 bases fitting TRBD2. Germline V lookup: CDR1 SGHAT, CDR2 FQNNGV. V lost 1 base to trimming and J lost 0 bases; unmatched junction nucleotides: 3. This CDR3 is built from 19 residues. The CDR3 region has the DNA TGTGCCAGCAGCTTAGTTAGGACTAGCGGGGGGGCGAACACCGGGGAGCTGTTTTTT. Amino acids: CASSLVRTSGGANTGELFF.

A word on this clonotype: The CDR3 does not close with the conserved phenylalanine or tryptophan, likely indicating a read error. The rearrangement uses TRBV19 and TRBJ1-2; tentative D call: TRBD1 (5 bases). This CDR3 has 12 residues. The V and J ends lost 3 bases and 7 bases respectively, with 9 bases between them. From germline, CDR1 is LNHDA and CDR2 SQIVND (reference sequence). CDR3 amino acids: CASSMTEIGYTL. CDR3 nucleotides: TGTGCCAGTAGTATGACAGAGATTGGCTACACCTTG.

This chain joins TRBV7-9 and TRBJ2-1, with 11 bases identical to TRBD2. Trimming removed 5 bases from V and 9 bases from J; junction bases left unmatched: 6. The CDR3 spans 14 residues. Germline V gives CDR1 SEHNR, CDR2 FQNEAQ (reference sequence). The CDR3 protein is CASSPGTSGVEQFF. CDR3 in DNA: TGTGCCAGCAGCCCCGGGACTAGCGGCGTTGAGCAGTTCTTC.

The V and J genes are TRBV20-1 and TRBJ1-6; TRBD1 is a possible D gene (6 bases). The V and J ends lost 6 bases and 8 bases respectively, with 20 bases between them. Germline CDR1 DFQATT, CDR2 SNEGSKA (reference sequence). This CDR3 comprises 15 residues. CDR3 protein: CSASVLTGWDSPLHF. The CDR3 DNA sequence: TGCAGTGCCAGTGTTCTTACAGGGTGGGATTCACCCCTCCACTTT.

The chain recombines TRBV10-3 with TRBJ1-1; TRBD1 agrees at 7 bases. Germline V gene lookup returns CDR1 ENHRY and CDR2 SYGVKD. Trimming took 2 bases from V and 2 from J; bases not matched to a gene: 5. CDR3 length: 15 residues. CDR3 nucleotides: TGTGCCATCAGTGAGGAGACAGGGAGAAACACTGAAGCTTTCTTT. Translating gives CAISEETGRNTEAFF.

The rearrangement joins TRBV20-1 to TRBJ1-6; TRBD1 matches at 9 bases. The length of the CDR3 is 12 residues. The germline V gene encodes CDR1 DFQATT and CDR2 SNEGSKA (reference sequence). The CDR3 DNA sequence: TGCAGCTCCGGGACAGGGTCTTCACCCCTCCACTTT. It specifies CSSGTGSSPLHF.

This clonotype was seen many times. The chain recombines TRBV6-6 with TRBJ2-5; D not resolved. The V end was cut by 2 bases, the J end by 5 bases, with 12 bases between. This CDR3 has 14 amino acids. Germline values: CDR1 MNHNY, CDR2 SVGAGI (reference sequence). The CDR3 nucleotides read TGTGCCAGCAGTTACAGGATTGGCACGGAGACCCAGTACTTC. Encoded protein: CASSYRIGTETQYF.

This clonotype was recorded at least ten times. J is TRBJ2-5 and V is TRBV5-1; D is possibly TRBD2 (7 bases). V was cut by 1 base and J by 5 bases, with 15 bases left in between. Germline V gives CDR1 SGHRS, CDR2 YFSETQ. This CDR3 region has 15 residues. The CDR3 DNA is TGCGCCAGCAGCTTGATCCGGGGGGCGGCTGAGACCCAGTACTTC. Translating it yields CASSLIRGAAETQYF.

This chain uses TRBV24-1 with TRBJ2-5; 10 positions match TRBD1. Per germline, CDR1 KGHDR and CDR2 SFDVKD. The V segment lost 5 bases and the J segment 2 bases; nucleotides outside the gene matches: 13. The CDR3 contains 18 residues. CDR3 loop: CATSGAAGTGDFQETQYF. CDR3 DNA: TGTGCCACCAGTGGGGCCGCGGGGACAGGGGACTTTCAAGAGACCCAGTACTTC.

This chain links TRBV5-6 with TRBJ2-7, with 8 bases lining up with TRBD1. The germline gives CDR1 SGHDT, CDR2 YYEEEE. The CDR3 totals 13 residues. Trimming took 4 bases from V and 8 from J; bases not matched to a gene: 8. The CDR3 DNA reads TGTGCCAGCAGCCAAGGGACAGGTGGGAAGCAGTACTTC. This translates into CASSQGTGGKQYF.

This clonotype was counted a single time. The J gene is TRBJ1-1, the V gene TRBV11-2, with TRBD1 as a possible D gene (5 bases). The CDR3 runs 15 residues. The germline CDR1 and CDR2 sequences are SGHAT and FQNNGV. CDR3 protein: CESSFHWGLNTEAFF. The CDR3, as DNA: TGTGAAAGCAGCTTTCACTGGGGACTAAACACTGAAGCTTTCTTT.

The chain links TRBV15 to TRBJ1-2; D is unresolved. The CDR3 has 15 amino acids. The germline V gene encodes CDR1 LNHNV and CDR2 YYDKDF (reference sequence). Trimming took 3 bases from V and 2 from J, leaving 13 bases between them. The CDR3 spells CATSRGRTGNYGYTF. CDR3 in DNA: TGTGCCACCAGCAGGGGTCGGACCGGGAACTATGGCTACACCTTC.

The chain recombines TRBV10-3 with TRBJ2-2; D possibly corresponds to TRBD1 (7 bases). The germline CDR1 and CDR2 sequences are ENHRY and SYGVKD. V lost 8 bases to trimming and J lost 4 bases, with 14 bases between them. The CDR3 runs to 14 residues. The CDR3 region has the DNA TGTGCCATCTCGACAGGGCGGGGCACCGGGGAGCTGTTTTTT. This sequence encodes CAISTGRGTGELFF.

The chain joins TRBV20-1 to TRBJ1-1; D is perhaps TRBD1 (5 bases). V shed 3 bases and J shed 0 bases, with 8 bases lying between them. The CDR3 extends over 13 amino acids. Germline CDR1 reads DFQATT; CDR2 reads SNEGSKA (reference sequence). CDR3 in DNA: TGCAGTGCTAGGGGGCCTGTGAACACTGAAGCTTTCTTT. Encoded protein: CSARGPVNTEAFF.